This passage covers 19 T cell receptor beta chains from one sample sequenced in a study of blood T cell repertoires in COVID-19. Produced via immunoSEQ multiplex PCR; TCRdb's table is partial and in-frame only. This table holds tens of thousands of clones, 85% to 90% found once. The specimen was peripheral blood. Receptors were obtained from a man aged 45 to 65 with acute or convalescent COVID-19.

This sequence joins TRBV7-2 and TRBJ2-2; 8 nucleotides align to TRBD2. This CDR3 contains 15 residues. Looked up from germline, CDR1 is SGHTA and CDR2 is FQGNSA. V lost 5 bases, J lost 6 bases, and 8 bases stayed unmatched. CDR3 loop: CASSPGLVSAGELFF. The CDR3 DNA reads TGTGCCAGCAGCCCGGGACTAGTAAGCGCCGGGGAGCTGTTTTTT.

This chain uses TRBV30 with TRBJ1-2; TRBD1 is a possible D gene (6 bases). CDR1 is GTSNPN and CDR2 is SVGIG in the germline V gene (reference sequence). The CDR3 sequence is 13 residues long. The CDR3: CARSQGSNYGYTF. Written as DNA, the CDR3 is TGTGCTAGATCACAGGGTTCTAACTATGGCTACACCTTC.

There are a few counts of this clone. The J gene is TRBJ1-4, the V gene TRBV15; unclear D gene. This CDR3 region has 15 residues. Germline-derived CDR1 and CDR2 are LNHNV and YYDKDF (reference sequence). Trimming stripped 8 bases from V and 0 bases from J, with 13 bases between. The DNA for the CDR3 is TGTGCCACCGCGGCAAGCCATGCAACTAATGAAAAACTGTTTTTT. Amino acid sequence: CATAASHATNEKLFF. The full variable domain, completed using reference TRBV15 and TRBJ1-4, is DAMVIQNPRYQVTQFGKPVTLSCSQTLNHNVMYWYQQKSSQAPKLLFHYYDKDFNNEADTPDNFQSRRPNTSFCFLDIRSPGLGDTAMYLCATAASHATNEKLFFGSGTQLSVL.

The chain has TRBV19 and TRBJ2-5, with TRBD2 as a possible D gene (7 bases). Trimming cost V 1 base and J 5 bases, with 20 bases left between them. CDR3 length equals 17 residues. Germline lookup yields CDR1 LNHDA and CDR2 SQIVND (reference sequence). The CDR3 region is CASSIVSGGGAGETQYF. Written as DNA, the CDR3 is TGTGCCAGTAGTATAGTCTCTGGGGGCGGAGCGGGGGAGACCCAGTACTTC.

The chain joins TRBV5-1 to TRBJ2-7; 8 bases fit TRBD1. V was pared by 0 bases and J by 2 bases, with 7 bases of the junction left unmatched. The CDR3 extends over 16 amino acids. Germline-derived CDR1 and CDR2 are SGHRS and YFSETQ. The CDR3 here is CASSLGRQGKTYEQYF. The CDR3 DNA sequence: TGCGCCAGCAGCTTGGGGCGACAGGGGAAGACCTACGAGCAGTACTTC.

This clone was seen a few times. The genes are TRBV5-1 and TRBJ2-7; 8 nucleotides agree with TRBD1. V shed 2 bases, J shed 4 bases, and the junction held 11 bases outside the gene matches. Germline V gene lookup returns CDR1 SGHRS and CDR2 YFSETQ. The CDR3 is made up of 16 amino acids. Written as DNA, the CDR3 is TGCGCCAGCAGCTTCAGACAGGGGATAGCGGTGTACGAGCAGTACTTC. This sequence encodes CASSFRQGIAVYEQYF.

This sequence joins TRBV3-1 (or the pseudogene TRBV3-2) and TRBJ2-2; 15 nucleotides match TRBD2. J lost 5 bases, V lost 8 bases, and 9 bases had no gene match. This CDR3 is 17 amino acids long. CDR1 and CDR2 from the germline V gene are LGHDT and YNNKEL (reference sequence). CDR3 region: CASWGLAGGAGTGELFF. For the CDR3, the DNA is TGTGCCAGCTGGGGACTAGCGGGAGGCGCGGGGACCGGGGAGCTGTTTTTT.

This chain links TRBV2 with TRBJ1-3, with TRBD1 matching over 7 bases. V shed 3 bases, J shed 5 bases, and the junction held 4 bases outside the gene matches. This CDR3 contains 14 residues. Germline V gives CDR1 SNHLY, CDR2 FYNNEI. CDR3: CASSEVQGRNTIYF. CDR3 in DNA: TGTGCCAGCAGTGAGGTACAGGGGCGAAACACCATATATTTT.

The genes are TRBV11-2 and TRBJ2-6; no reliable D call. This CDR3 is 15 amino acids long. The V and J ends lost 0 bases and 4 bases respectively, with 7 bases between them. The germline gives CDR1 SGHAT, CDR2 FQNNGV. The DNA of the CDR3 is TGTGCCAGCAGCTTAGATCCCCAAGGGGCCAACGTCCTGACTTTC. The encoded protein is CASSLDPQGANVLTF.

The V gene is TRBV19, the J gene TRBJ2-1; TRBD2 matches at 9 bases. The V segment lost 3 bases and the J segment 12 bases; nucleotides outside the gene matches: 6. Germline CDR1 and CDR2: LNHDA and SQIVND (reference sequence). This CDR3 has 13 residues. The CDR3, as DNA: TGTGCCAGTAGTATTCCGGCTAGCGGGGTGCAGTTCTTC. This codes for CASSIPASGVQFF. Looking up the rest from reference TRBV19 and TRBJ2-1 gives the full variable domain: DGGITQSPKYLFRKEGQNVTLSCEQNLNHDAMYWYRQDPGQGLRLIYYSQIVNDFQKGDIAEGYSVSREKKESFPLTVTSAQKNPTAFYLCASSIPASGVQFFGPGTRLTVL.

The J gene is TRBJ2-1, the V gene TRBV12-3 or TRBV12-4; D call uncertain. The V gene lost 5 bases and the J gene lost 9 bases, with 14 bases spanning the gap. The CDR3 is 13 residues long. As DNA, the CDR3 is TGTGCCAGCAGTCCCTCCCAGAGGATTGAGCAGTTCTTC. Protein sequence: CASSPSQRIEQFF.

DNA of the CDR3: TGTGCCAGCAGTGAGGGGACAGATTACACTGAAGCTTTCTTT. It specifies CASSEGTDYTEAFF. The chain uses TRBV6-1 and TRBJ1-1, with 7 bases fitting TRBD1. The germline V gene has CDR1 MNHNS and CDR2 SASEGT. The CDR3 is 14 amino acids. J was trimmed by 3 bases and V by 3 bases; bases with no gene match: 4.

The chain is built from TRBV9 and TRBJ1-2; D is uncertain. The V and J ends lost 1 base and 3 bases respectively, with 7 bases between them. CDR3 size: 13 residues. CDR1 and CDR2 from the germline V gene are SGDLS and YYNGEE. CDR3 nucleotide sequence: TGTGCCAGCAGCGTACGAGCCGACTATGGCTACACCTTC. It specifies CASSVRADYGYTF. Variable domain in full (rest from reference TRBV9 and TRBJ1-2): DSGVTQTPKHLITATGQRVTLRCSPRSGDLSVYWYQQSLDQGLQFLIQYYNGEERAKGNILERFSAQQFPDLHSELNLSSLELGDSALYFCASSVRADYGYTFGSGTRLTVV.

This chain uses TRBV3-1 (or the pseudogene TRBV3-2) with TRBJ2-1, with 9 nucleotides matching TRBD2. The CDR3 loop spans 15 amino acids. Germline-derived CDR1 and CDR2 are LGHDT and YNNKEL (reference sequence). After removal of 1 base from V and 6 bases from J, the junction contained 4 bases not matched to a gene. The CDR3 reads CASSQVTSGTNEQFF. The DNA of the CDR3 is TGTGCCAGCAGCCAAGTGACTAGCGGCACCAATGAGCAGTTCTTC.

The rearrangement joins TRBV5-1 to TRBJ1-4; D is undetermined. CDR3 length equals 16 residues. The ends were cut back, 8 bases at V and 1 base at J, with 18 bases in the middle. Germline assignment: CDR1 SGHRS and CDR2 YFSETQ. The CDR3 nucleotides are TGCGCCAGTAGAGGAGTACCTACCGTAACTAATGAAAAACTGTTTTTT. This gives the protein CASRGVPTVTNEKLFF.

V is TRBV12-3 or TRBV12-4 and J is TRBJ2-2; TRBD1 aligns across 8 bases. After removal of 6 bases from V and 5 bases from J, the junction contained 2 bases not matched to a gene. The CDR3 has 13 amino acids. CDR3 in DNA: TGTGCCAGCAGCGGACAGGGTACCGGGGAGCTGTTTTTT. Its protein is CASSGQGTGELFF.

The chain links TRBV5-6 to TRBJ1-4; 8 bases match TRBD1. The CDR3 sequence is 15 residues long. The germline V gene encodes CDR1 SGHDT and CDR2 YYEEEE. V shed 3 bases, J shed 7 bases, and the junction held 8 bases outside the gene matches. CDR3 coding DNA: TGTGCCAGCAGCTATCAGGGGGCTGGAGGTGAAAAACTGTTTTTT. This translates into CASSYQGAGGEKLFF.

V gene TRBV7-9 combines with J gene TRBJ1-2, with a possible D match to TRBD1 (6 bases). Looked up from germline, CDR1 is SEHNR and CDR2 is FQNEAQ (reference sequence). The CDR3 has 11 residues. The V end was cut by 5 bases, the J end by 5 bases, with 6 bases between. Here the CDR3 reads CASSTGYGYTF. As DNA, the CDR3 is TGTGCCAGCAGCACAGGGTATGGCTACACCTTC. Supplemented by reference TRBV7-9 and TRBJ1-2, the full variable domain reads DTGVSQNPRHKITKRGQNVTFRCDPISEHNRLYWYRQTLGQGPEFLTYFQNEAQLEKSRLLSDRFSAERPKGSFSTLEIQRTEQGDSAMYLCASSTGYGYTFGSGTRLTVV.

This chain links TRBV18 with TRBJ2-7; 10 bases fit TRBD1. The V gene end was trimmed by 4 bases and the J gene end by 6 bases; junction bases not matched to a gene: 3. The CDR3 contains 13 residues. In germline, CDR1 is KGHSH, CDR2 LQKENI. The CDR3 region has the DNA TGTGCCAGCTCACTGGACAGGGGGGCCGAGCAGTACTTC. Translated: CASSLDRGAEQYF.